This entry lists 8 T cell receptor beta chains sequenced from one sample in a study of CD8+CD57+ T cells in acquired aplastic anemia. Genomic DNA provided the template from which TCR beta VDJ and CDR3 profiles were obtained. MiXCR, run by TCRdb on the reads, gives a single entry per CDR3 protein. The sample lists around 180,000 distinct CDR3 sequences; over 60% were seen once. The sample comprised sorted CD4+, CD8+, or CD8+CD57+ T cells (not recorded which) from PBMCs. The receptors were gathered from a human donor with severe aplastic anemia or a healthy control (not recorded which).

The chain is built from TRBV15 and TRBJ1-4; no definite D call. V shed 5 bases and J shed 8 bases, with 24 bases lying between them. CDR1 and CDR2 from the germline V gene are LNHNV and YYDKDF (reference sequence). The CDR3 consists of 17 residues. CDR3: CATSDGSGPKLGEKLFF. CDR3 nucleotide sequence: TGTGCCACCAGCGACGGCTCCGGGCCTAAACTGGGCGAAAAACTGTTTTTT.

This chain uses TRBV7-8 with TRBJ2-1; D is unresolved. In germline, CDR1 is SGHVS, CDR2 FQNEAQ. CDR3 length: 13 amino acids. V lost 1 base and J lost 7, with 8 bases in between. CDR3 coding DNA: TGTGCCAGCAGCTTAGGAGGCCTAAATGAGCAGTTCTTC. This encodes CASSLGGLNEQFF.

The genes are TRBV7-8 and TRBJ2-5; 10 bases are a match to TRBD1. Judging by the DNA end, TRBJ2-7 fits better; the J call may be wrong. This CDR3 is built from 15 residues. Germline V gene lookup returns CDR1 SGHVS and CDR2 FQNEAQ. The CDR3 DNA sequence: TGTGCCAGCAGCGTAGACCGGGACAGGGGACGCGAGCAGTACTTC. Amino acids: CASSVDRDRGREQYF.

This clonotype has only a few counts. This rearrangement joins TRBV2 to TRBJ2-1; maybe TRBD2 (6 bases). Per the germline V gene, CDR1 is SNHLY and CDR2 is FYNNEI. V lost 2 bases and J 8 bases, leaving 16 bases between the germline ends. This CDR3 is 15 amino acids long. The CDR3 loop is CASSESRGKRYEQFF. The DNA for the CDR3 is TGTGCCAGCAGTGAATCTCGGGGGAAGCGGTATGAGCAGTTCTTC.

The chain has TRBV7-9 and TRBJ2-3; TRBD2 matches at 10 bases. CDR1 is SEHNR and CDR2 is FQNEAQ in the germline V gene (reference sequence). The CDR3 sequence is 16 residues long. Germline trimming cut 4 bases from V and 2 bases from J; bases unmatched to any gene: 6. The CDR3 DNA sequence: TGTGCCAGCAGCTCTAGCGGGGGCCGATACACAGATACGCAGTATTTT. Protein sequence: CASSSSGGRYTDTQYF.

This clonotype appeared once. This chain joins TRBV20-1 and TRBJ2-1, with 15 bases that match TRBD2. CDR3 length: 12 amino acids. The germline gives CDR1 DFQATT, CDR2 SNEGSKA (reference sequence). The CDR3 spells CRGLAGGNEQFF. The DNA of the CDR3 is TGCAGGGGACTAGCGGGAGGCAATGAGCAGTTCTTC.

V gene TRBV20-1 combines with J gene TRBJ2-1, with D tentatively TRBD1 (5 bases). CDR3 size: 14 residues. Between the trimmed V and J ends, which lost 2 bases and 5 bases, there was a span of 13 bases. The germline gives CDR1 DFQATT, CDR2 SNEGSKA (reference sequence). Here the CDR3 DNA reads TGCAGTGCTAGAAGACAGCCCGTTAACAATGAGCAGTTCTTC. Translation gives CSARRQPVNNEQFF.

This chain connects TRBV20-1 to TRBJ2-3; D possibly corresponds to TRBD2 (6 bases). V lost 3 bases to trimming and J lost 0 bases, with 13 bases between them. CDR1 is DFQATT, CDR2 SNEGSKA, per germline (reference sequence). The CDR3 is 15 amino acids. CDR3 in amino acids: CSARRAGTSTDTQYF. The CDR3 DNA reads as TGCAGTGCTAGGCGGGCGGGGACCAGCACAGATACGCAGTATTTT.